The 10 T cell receptor beta chains reported below all come from one sample, sequenced in a study of shared clonotypes between healthy human individuals. CD45RO-negative, CCR7-selected cells formed the naive CD8 fraction, which excluded terminally differentiated effector memory CD45RA+ cells. TCRdb keeps only in-frame clones here, not all; method: immunoSEQ multiplex PCR. The top ten hold approximately 1.7% of the sample, which has about 2.1 million clones, roughly 93% seen once. Sequenced sample: naive CD8+ T cells from PBMCs. The receptor set was obtained from a man between 18 and 29 years old in good health. Some clones in this sample may be carry-over from other donors' samples.

The V gene is TRBV28, the J gene TRBJ2-7; D possibly corresponds to TRBD1 (8 bases). There are 16 residues in the CDR3. V lost 5 bases to trimming and J lost 0 bases, with 17 bases between them. CDR1 and CDR2 (germline): MDHEN, SYDVKM. Here the CDR3 DNA reads TGTGCCAGCAGTACAGGGGGGGGTGAGCCCTCCTACGAGCAGTACTTC. Its protein product is CASSTGGGEPSYEQYF.

The chain joins TRBV9 to TRBJ1-2; tentative D call: TRBD1 (5 bases). Germline CDR1 and CDR2: SGDLS and YYNGEE. The CDR3 has 14 residues. V lost 3 bases and J lost 0, with 9 bases in between. CDR3 loop: CASSARDSNYGYTF. As DNA, the CDR3 is TGTGCCAGCAGCGCCAGGGATTCTAACTATGGCTACACCTTC.

The chain recombines TRBV5-4 with TRBJ1-2; 9 nucleotides align to TRBD1. The V gene end was trimmed by 6 bases and the J gene end by 2 bases; junction bases not matched to a gene: 5. Germline V CDR1 and CDR2: SGHNT, YYREEE (reference sequence). The CDR3 is made up of 14 amino acids. CDR3 amino acids: CASTQQGANYGYTF. In nucleotides, the CDR3 is TGTGCCAGCACCCAACAGGGGGCGAACTATGGCTACACCTTC. Complete variable domain (other parts from reference TRBV5-4 and TRBJ1-2): ETGVTQSPTHLIKTRGQQVTLRCSSQSGHNTVSWYQQALGQGPQFIFQYYREEENGRGNFPPRFSGLQFPNYSSELNVNALELDDSALYLCASTQQGANYGYTFGSGTRLTVV.

This clone was seen a single time. The chain is built from TRBV4-3 and TRBJ1-2; no reliable D call. Germline V gene lookup returns CDR1 LGHNA and CDR2 YSLEER. The CDR3 consists of 16 residues. V shed 2 bases and J shed 3 bases, with 16 bases lying between them. The CDR3 is CASSQNHDRGDYGYTF. CDR3 bases: TGCGCCAGCAGCCAAAACCATGACCGAGGTGACTATGGCTACACCTTC.

This clone was seen once. This chain joins TRBV19 and TRBJ1-2; the D gene is possibly TRBD1 (6 bases). Germline CDR1 and CDR2: LNHDA and SQIVND (reference sequence). This CDR3 spans 14 amino acids. V shed 8 bases and J shed 2 bases, with 15 bases lying between them. The CDR3 region is CASGPDSRNYGYTF. CDR3 nucleotides: TGTGCCAGTGGACCGGACAGCCGAAACTATGGCTACACCTTC. The entire variable domain, with the rest obtained from reference TRBV19 and TRBJ1-2, is as follows: DGGITQSPKYLFRKEGQNVTLSCEQNLNHDAMYWYRQDPGQGLRLIYYSQIVNDFQKGDIAEGYSVSREKKESFPLTVTSAQKNPTAFYLCASGPDSRNYGYTFGSGTRLTVV.

The chain combines TRBV5-5 with TRBJ1-2; tentative D call: TRBD1 (5 bases). CDR3 length: 14 residues. The V end was cut by 4 bases, the J end by 3 bases, with 13 bases between. The germline V gene has CDR1 SGHKS and CDR2 YYEKEE (reference sequence). CDR3 nucleotides: TGTGCCAGCAGCATGGGGCAGGGAGACTATGGCTACACCTTC. It translates to CASSMGQGDYGYTF. The whole variable domain, filled in from reference TRBV5-5 and TRBJ1-2, reads DAGVTQSPTHLIKTRGQQVTLRCSPISGHKSVSWYQQVLGQGPQFIFQYYEKEERGRGNFPDRFSARQFPNYSSELNVNALLLGDSALYLCASSMGQGDYGYTFGSGTRLTVV.

This chain connects TRBV7-2 to TRBJ2-2; no definite D call. Trimming stripped 0 bases from V and 6 bases from J, with 14 bases between. The germline V gene has CDR1 SGHTA and CDR2 FQGNSA. There are 16 residues in the CDR3. CDR3 loop: CASSLAFQSRAGELFF. CDR3 bases: TGTGCCAGCAGCTTAGCGTTTCAGTCGCGAGCCGGGGAGCTGTTTTTT.

This clone was seen once. The rearrangement links TRBV5-8 to TRBJ1-3, with 11 bases identical to TRBD1. V lost 3 bases, J lost 1 base, and 6 bases stayed unmatched. The germline CDR1 and CDR2 sequences are SGHTS and YDEGEE. The CDR3 is 17 amino acids. The CDR3 region is CASSYPGTGGSGNTIYF. The DNA for the CDR3 is TGTGCCAGCAGCTATCCCGGGACAGGGGGTTCTGGAAACACCATATATTTT.

This rearrangement joins TRBV30 to TRBJ2-7, with D unresolved. The CDR3 totals 10 residues. The germline gives CDR1 GTSNPN, CDR2 SVGIG (reference sequence). The germline V and J ends were trimmed by 3 bases and 6 bases, with 6 bases remaining between them. The CDR3: CAWRGSEQYF. CDR3 DNA: TGTGCCTGGAGAGGGTCCGAGCAGTACTTC.

The chain joins TRBV10-3 to TRBJ1-2; 9 positions agree with TRBD1. V lost 7 bases to trimming and J lost 6 bases; unmatched junction nucleotides: 9. The CDR3 is 14 residues long. Looked up from germline, CDR1 is ENHRY and CDR2 is SYGVKD. CDR3 sequence (DNA): TGTGCCATCATGGGACAGGGAATTTTAGATGGCTACACCTTC. Its translation: CAIMGQGILDGYTF.